The 9 T cell receptor beta chains reported below all come from one sample, sequenced in a study of cytomegalovirus exposure and HLA in healthy donors. The PCR contained 60 Vbeta and 13 Jbeta primers. This table comes from immunoSEQ multiplex PCR, and its TCRdb copy is limited to in-frame clones, with some not included. This sample's clone table lists under 150,000 clones. The sample consisted of PBMCs. These receptors were obtained from a man between 35 and 55 years old in good health and CMV-seronegative.

This chain joins TRBV19 and TRBJ2-1; 9 bases fit TRBD2. Germline-derived CDR1 and CDR2 are LNHDA and SQIVND (reference sequence). The CDR3 is made up of 17 amino acids. The ends lost 3 bases at V and 3 bases at J; junction bases unmatched: 9. CDR3 sequence: CASSIDLSSGVYNEQFF. CDR3 nucleotide sequence: TGTGCCAGTAGTATCGATCTATCTAGCGGGGTCTACAATGAGCAGTTCTTC.

This chain links TRBV7-3 with TRBJ2-7; 13 bases match TRBD2. The CDR3 spans 14 residues. V gave up 5 bases and J gave up 4 bases; unmatched junction bases: 2. The V gene's germline CDR1 is SGHTA and CDR2 FQGTGA. The CDR3 region is CASSRGLAGYEQYF. The CDR3 DNA follows: TGTGCCAGCAGCCGGGGACTAGCGGGGTACGAGCAGTACTTC.

The chain is built from TRBV28 and TRBJ1-2; D call uncertain. Trimming took off 6 bases at V and 3 bases at J, with 8 bases between the two ends. Germline V gene data show CDR1 as MDHEN and CDR2 as SYDVKM. This CDR3 region has 12 residues. The chain's CDR3 is CASSPRDYGYTF. The CDR3 DNA reads as TGTGCCAGCAGCCCCCGGGACTATGGCTACACCTTC.

The chain joins TRBV4-2 to TRBJ2-2, with TRBD2 matching 10 bases. CDR1 is LGHNA, CDR2 YNFKEQ, per germline. The CDR3 is made up of 15 amino acids. Trimming took 0 bases from V and 7 from J; bases not matched to a gene: 2. The CDR3 DNA follows: TGTGCCAGCAGCCAAGATCTAGCGGGGGACGGGGAGCTGTTTTTT. The encoded protein is CASSQDLAGDGELFF.

The rearrangement uses TRBV27 and TRBJ2-5, with a weak D call TRBD1 (6 bases). The germline V gene has CDR1 MNHEY and CDR2 SMNVEV (reference sequence). The CDR3 is 14 amino acids. V shed 4 bases and J shed 1 base, with 10 bases lying between them. The CDR3 reads CASSSGQIQETQYF. As DNA, the CDR3 is TGTGCCAGCAGTTCAGGACAGATCCAAGAGACCCAGTACTTC.

As concerns this clone: Other nucleotide sequences from this sample produce the same CDR3. The chain uses TRBV6-5 and TRBJ2-7; D unclear. Germline V lookup: CDR1 MNHEY, CDR2 SVGAGI. The germline V and J ends were trimmed by 6 bases and 3 bases, with 9 bases remaining between them. CDR3 length equals 12 residues. The CDR3 loop reads CASSRYSYEQYF. CDR3 coding DNA: TGTGCCAGCAGCCGCTACAGCTACGAGCAGTACTTC.

The gene calls are TRBV20-1 and TRBJ1-2, with 7 positions matching TRBD1. Losses at the gene ends were 6 bases for V and 7 bases for J; bases not matched to a gene: 5. This CDR3 is built from 11 residues. The germline V gene has CDR1 DFQATT and CDR2 SNEGSKA (reference sequence). The CDR3 nucleotides are TGCAGTGCAGGGGGCGCGTCTGGCTACACCTTC. Protein: CSAGGASGYTF.

The chain combines TRBV7-9 with TRBJ2-1; TRBD2 matches 10 bases. Germline values: CDR1 SEHNR, CDR2 FQNEAQ (reference sequence). V lost 5 bases to trimming and J lost 9 bases; unmatched junction nucleotides: 10. The length of the CDR3 is 15 residues. The CDR3 bases are TGTGCCAGCAGCGACTGGACTAGCGGTCCGAGTGAGCAGTTCTTC. It yields the protein CASSDWTSGPSEQFF.

The chain links TRBV11-2 to TRBJ1-4; D is ambiguous. This CDR3 contains 13 residues. V was pared by 2 bases and J by 5 bases, with 6 bases between. Germline lookup yields CDR1 SGHAT and CDR2 FQNNGV. The CDR3 loop reads CASSLIPNEKLFF. The CDR3 nucleotides read TGTGCCAGCAGCTTAATTCCAAATGAAAAACTGTTTTTT.